What follows are 4 T cell receptor beta chains derived from one specimen sequenced in a study of CD4 T cells in relation to SARS-CoV-2 and coronaviruses. Before the COVID-19 pandemic, during about 2010-2018, CD4+ T cells were taken from unexposed donors. Repertoires were generated with immunoSEQ multiplex PCR, while TCRdb's copy carries only in-frame clones and drops some. The table lists around 65,000 clones, over 80% of them singletons. The sample taken for sequencing was memory CD4+ T cells from PBMCs. These receptors all stem from a human donor in good health.

V and J are TRBV18 and TRBJ2-5; possible D gene TRBD2, 6 bases. CDR1 is KGHSH, CDR2 LQKENI, per germline. This CDR3 region has 14 residues. Trimming took 5 bases from V and 4 from J, leaving 14 bases between them. Written as DNA, the CDR3 is TGTGCCAGCTCAACCTCGGAGGGGCGAGAGACCCAGTACTTC. It is translated as CASSTSEGRETQYF.

The rearrangement uses TRBV13 and TRBJ1-4; 8 bases match TRBD1. Trimming cost V 2 bases and J 5 bases; bases outside gene matches: 4. Germline V gene data show CDR1 as PRHDT and CDR2 as FYEKMQ (reference sequence). The CDR3 is 15 residues long. CDR3 in amino acids: CASSLSTGANEKLFF. Here the CDR3 DNA reads TGTGCCAGCAGCTTATCGACAGGGGCGAATGAAAAACTGTTTTTT.

The chain carries TRBV5-4 and TRBJ1-1, with unresolved D. The germline gives CDR1 SGHNT, CDR2 YYREEE (reference sequence). Trimming pared 4 bases from V and 3 bases from J, leaving 13 bases between. The CDR3 length is 14 residues. CDR3 loop: CASSPRLPDTEAFF. CDR3 sequence (DNA): TGTGCCAGCAGCCCAAGACTGCCGGACACTGAAGCTTTCTTT.

The chain links TRBV5-4 to TRBJ2-6; the match to TRBD1 covers 8 bases. V was pared by 3 bases and J by 4 bases, with 12 bases of the junction left unmatched. The germline V gene encodes CDR1 SGHNT and CDR2 YYREEE (reference sequence). This CDR3 is built from 18 residues. The CDR3 spells CASSSRGRGALGANVLTF. The CDR3 DNA reads TGTGCCAGCAGCTCCAGGGGGCGCGGTGCGCTGGGGGCCAACGTCCTGACTTTC.